This is a list of T cell receptor beta chains from one sample in a study of blood T cell repertoires in COVID-19. The method was immunoSEQ multiplex PCR; TCRdb's version includes in-frame clones alone and lacks a portion of them. The sample yields roughly 110,000 clones, 75% to 90% seen once. Sequenced: peripheral blood. Receptors were obtained from a woman in her 70s with acute or convalescent COVID-19. The CDR3 runs from the conserved cysteine through the conserved F or W. Fields, in order: J gene, clone size, V gene, D gene, CDR3 protein, CDR3 DNA. The D gene is left open where the match is weak. Size values are once, few and many counts, or a class for expanded clones, and some rows have none.

J: TRBJ1-5
size: few
V: TRBV15
D: TRBD1
CDR3: CATSRDRDRGIEPQHF
DNA: TGTGCCACCAGCAGAGATCGAGACAGGGGTATCGAGCCCCAGCATTTT

J: TRBJ1-5
size: .
V: TRBV2
D: .
CDR3: CASRSPGLDQPQHF
DNA: TGTGCCAGCAGATCCCCAGGACTGGACCAGCCCCAGCATTTT

J: TRBJ2-2
size: .
V: TRBV5-1
D: .
CDR3: CASSPGSLISGELFF
DNA: TGCGCCAGCAGCCCGGGAAGTTTAATCTCCGGGGAGCTGTTTTTT

J: TRBJ2-7
size: .
V: TRBV11-3
D: .
CDR3: CASSLGRGEAYEQYF
DNA: TGTGCCAGCAGCTTAGGCAGGGGTGAGGCCTACGAGCAGTACTTC

J: TRBJ1-2
size: .
V: TRBV2
D: .
CDR3: CASSGGGYYGYTF
DNA: TGTGCCAGCAGTGGGGGGGGCTACTATGGCTACACCTTC

J: TRBJ2-1
size: .
V: TRBV11-3
D: TRBD2
CDR3: CASSLGLGLAGPRQFF
DNA: TGTGCCAGCAGCTTAGGGTTGGGGCTAGCGGGGCCAAGGCAGTTCTTC

J: TRBJ2-2
size: .
V: TRBV2
D: .
CDR3: CASSAEGSGELFF
DNA: TGTGCCAGCAGTGCCGAGGGTTCCGGGGAGCTGTTTTTT

J: TRBJ2-5
size: few
V: TRBV11-2
D: TRBD2
CDR3: CASSTQATSEETQYF
DNA: TGTGCCAGCAGCACTCAGGCGACTAGCGAAGAGACCCAGTACTTC

J: TRBJ2-3
size: once
V: TRBV5-1
D: TRBD2
CDR3: CASSLGGGSGTDTQYF
DNA: TGCGCCAGCAGCTTAGGCGGGGGGAGTGGCACAGATACGCAGTATTTT

J: TRBJ2-7
size: .
V: TRBV5-1
D: .
CDR3: CASSLDRAHEQYF
DNA: TGCGCCAGCAGCTTGGACAGGGCCCACGAGCAGTACTTC

J: TRBJ1-5
size: .
V: TRBV24-1
D: .
CDR3: CATSDLPRGHSNQPQHF
DNA: TGTGCCACCAGTGATTTGCCCCGGGGTCATAGCAATCAGCCCCAGCATTTT

J: TRBJ2-5
size: .
V: TRBV11-2
D: TRBD1
CDR3: CASSRTGQETQYF
DNA: TGTGCCAGCAGCCGGACAGGGCAAGAGACCCAGTACTTC

J: TRBJ1-2
size: .
V: TRBV28
D: .
CDR3: CASSPPGNRDGYTF
DNA: TGTGCCAGCAGTCCCCCAGGGAATCGGGATGGCTACACCTTC

J: TRBJ2-7
size: few
V: TRBV6-1
D: .
CDR3: CASSDPLTYEQYF
DNA: TGTGCCAGCAGTGACCCCCTAACCTACGAGCAGTACTTC

J: TRBJ1-5
size: .
V: TRBV18
D: TRBD1
CDR3: CASSPGTGEHQPQHF
DNA: TGTGCCAGCTCACCGGGCACAGGGGAACATCAGCCCCAGCATTTT

J: TRBJ2-7
size: .
V: TRBV13
D: TRBD2
CDR3: CASSDGLAGGASYEQYF
DNA: TGTGCCAGCAGCGACGGACTAGCGGGGGGGGCATCCTACGAGCAGTACTTC

J: TRBJ2-4
size: .
V: TRBV4-1
D: TRBD1
CDR3: CASSQLQGALGNIQYF
DNA: TGCGCCAGCAGCCAGCTACAGGGGGCGCTTGGGAACATTCAGTACTTC

J: TRBJ2-7
size: .
V: TRBV28
D: TRBD2
CDR3: CASSTPGTSGRTEYF
DNA: TGTGCCAGCTCTACGCCCGGGACTAGCGGGAGAACTGAGTACTTC

J: TRBJ1-4
size: .
V: TRBV25-1
D: .
CDR3: CASSESRRSGRNEKLFF
DNA: TGTGCCAGCAGTGAATCGAGGCGGTCTGGTCGTAATGAAAAACTGTTTTTT

J: TRBJ2-3
size: .
V: TRBV1
D: .
CDR3: CTSSQRIKGLAGDTQYF
DNA: TGCACCAGCAGCCAAAGGATTAAGGGACTAGCAGGAGATACGCAGTATTTT

J: TRBJ2-3
size: .
V: TRBV21-1
D: .
CDR3: CASSKELGRGSTDTQYF
DNA: TGTGCCAGCAGCAAAGAGCTTGGGAGGGGCAGCACAGATACGCAGTATTTT

J: TRBJ1-1
size: .
V: TRBV12-3/TRBV12-4
D: TRBD1
CDR3: CASSLGQLFEAFF
DNA: TGTGCCAGCAGTCTGGGACAGTTGTTTGAAGCTTTCTTT

J: TRBJ2-7
size: .
V: TRBV6-5
D: TRBD1
CDR3: CASSPRTGKHEQYF
DNA: TGTGCCAGCAGTCCCCGGACAGGGAAACACGAGCAGTACTTC

J: TRBJ1-3
size: .
V: TRBV12-3/TRBV12-4
D: .
CDR3: CASSRQGNTIYF
DNA: TGTGCCAGCAGTCGACAGGGAAACACCATATATTTT

J: TRBJ2-7
size: .
V: TRBV5-1
D: .
CDR3: CASSWGRTAGYEQYF
DNA: TGCGCCAGCAGCTGGGGTCGGACAGCCGGTTACGAGCAGTACTTC

J: TRBJ2-7
size: once
V: TRBV13
D: TRBD2
CDR3: CASSYRLAGYEQYF
DNA: TGTGCCAGCAGCTATCGACTAGCGGGGTACGAGCAGTACTTC

J: TRBJ1-2
size: .
V: TRBV3-1/TRBV3-2
D: TRBD1
CDR3: CASSPRQGGDGYTF
DNA: TGTGCCAGCAGCCCTCGACAGGGTGGGGATGGCTACACCTTC

J: TRBJ1-1
size: .
V: TRBV5-8
D: .
CDR3: CASSPFRGPNLNTEAFF
DNA: TGTGCCAGCAGCCCTTTCAGGGGCCCGAATTTGAACACTGAAGCTTTCTTT

J: TRBJ1-5
size: .
V: TRBV7-2
D: TRBD1
CDR3: CASSFGNRGNQPQHF
DNA: TGTGCCAGCAGCTTCGGAAACAGGGGTAATCAGCCCCAGCATTTT